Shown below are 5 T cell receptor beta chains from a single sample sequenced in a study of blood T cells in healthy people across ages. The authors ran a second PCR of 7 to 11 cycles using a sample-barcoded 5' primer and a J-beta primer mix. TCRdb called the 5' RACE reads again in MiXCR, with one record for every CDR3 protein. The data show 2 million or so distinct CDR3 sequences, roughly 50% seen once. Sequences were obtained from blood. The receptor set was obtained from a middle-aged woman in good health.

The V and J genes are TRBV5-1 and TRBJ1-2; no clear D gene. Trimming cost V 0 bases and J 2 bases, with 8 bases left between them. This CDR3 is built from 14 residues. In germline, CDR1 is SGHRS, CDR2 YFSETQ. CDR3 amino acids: CASSLGDGNYGYTF. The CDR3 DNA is TGCGCCAGCAGCTTGGGAGACGGAAACTATGGCTACACCTTC.

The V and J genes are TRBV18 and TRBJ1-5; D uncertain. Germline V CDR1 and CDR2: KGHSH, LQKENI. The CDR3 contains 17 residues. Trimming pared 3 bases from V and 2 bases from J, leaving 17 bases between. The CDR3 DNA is TGTGCCAGCTCACCGAAGTCAGTGGGTGGAGGCAATCAGCCCCAGCATTTT. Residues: CASSPKSVGGGNQPQHF.

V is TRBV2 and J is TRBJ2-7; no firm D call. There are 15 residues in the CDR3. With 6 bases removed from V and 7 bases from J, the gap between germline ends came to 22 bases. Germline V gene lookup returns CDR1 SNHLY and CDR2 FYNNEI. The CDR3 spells CASSSEAGSYNEQYF. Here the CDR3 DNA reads TGTGCCAGCAGCTCGGAAGCCGGCTCCTACAATGAGCAGTACTTC.

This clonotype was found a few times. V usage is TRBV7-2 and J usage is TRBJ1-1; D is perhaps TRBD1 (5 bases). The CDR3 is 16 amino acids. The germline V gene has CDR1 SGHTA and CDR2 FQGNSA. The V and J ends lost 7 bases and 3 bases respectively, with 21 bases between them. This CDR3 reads CASTRGRGLVDTEAFF. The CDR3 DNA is TGTGCCAGCACCCGGGGGAGGGGCCTCGTAGACACTGAAGCTTTCTTT.

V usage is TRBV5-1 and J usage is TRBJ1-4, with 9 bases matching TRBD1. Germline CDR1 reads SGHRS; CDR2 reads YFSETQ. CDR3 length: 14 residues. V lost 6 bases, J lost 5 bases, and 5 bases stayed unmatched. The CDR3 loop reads CASMTGTGNEKLFF. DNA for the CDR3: TGCGCCAGCATGACCGGGACAGGGAATGAAAAACTGTTTTTT.